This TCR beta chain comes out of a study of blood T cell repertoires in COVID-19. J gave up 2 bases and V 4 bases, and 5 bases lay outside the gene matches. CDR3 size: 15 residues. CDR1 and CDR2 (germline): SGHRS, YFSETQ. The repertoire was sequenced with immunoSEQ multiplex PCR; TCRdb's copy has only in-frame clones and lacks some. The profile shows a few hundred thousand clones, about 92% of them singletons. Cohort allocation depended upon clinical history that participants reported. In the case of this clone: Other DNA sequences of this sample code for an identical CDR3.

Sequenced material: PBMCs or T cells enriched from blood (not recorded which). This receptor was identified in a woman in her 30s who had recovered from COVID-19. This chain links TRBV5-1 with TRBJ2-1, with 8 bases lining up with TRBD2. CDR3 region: CASSITSGTYNEQFF. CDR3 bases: TGCGCCAGCAGCATAACTAGCGGCACCTACAATGAGCAGTTCTTC.